These T cell receptor beta chains were read from a single sample in a study of CD8 T cells in Susac syndrome. TCRdb used MiXCR to reprocess the immunoSEQ multiplex PCR reads, holding one entry per CDR3 protein. The sample has around 150,000 distinct CDR3 sequences; almost 96% are singletons. What was sequenced was CD4+ T cells from PBMCs. The receptor set was obtained from a human donor with Susac syndrome. The CDR3 runs from the conserved cysteine through the conserved F or W. The order of the fields is V gene, J gene, D gene, clone size, CDR3 DNA, CDR3 protein. D genes are given only for firm matches. Expanded clones are given a class, and other clones once, few, many or no size at all.

TRBV7-3,TRBJ2-3,-,-,TGTGCCAGCAGCTCGGGGAGCGGGACAAATACGCAGTATTTT,CASSSGSGTNTQYF
TRBV21-1,TRBJ1-1,-,-,TGTGCCAGCAGCCCACGAGTTGGGGGGCGGCCGAACACTGAAGCTTTCTTT,CASSPRVGGRPNTEAFF
TRBV2,TRBJ2-2,-,-,TGTGCCAGCATTGCGGGCGGTAACACCGGGGAGCTGTTTTTT,CASIAGGNTGELFF
TRBV9,TRBJ2-1,-,few,TGTGCCAGCAGCCTCGTGGGGAATGAGCAGTTCTTC,CASSLVGNEQFF
TRBV20-1,TRBJ2-7,-,-,TGCAGTGCTAGAGAAGGGGCAGAATGGCAGTACTTC,CSAREGAEWQYF
TRBV9,TRBJ1-1,-,-,TGTGCCAGCAGCATACTTGAAGGTGAAGCTTTCTTT,CASSILEGEAFF
TRBV4-1,TRBJ1-5,-,-,TGCGCCAGCAGCCAGTTTGGGGATAGCAATCAGCCCCAGCATTTT,CASSQFGDSNQPQHF
TRBV23-1,TRBJ2-7,-,-,TGCGCCAGCATACCCGGGTCTTCGATTACCCACGAGCAGTACTTC,CASIPGSSITHEQYF
TRBV7-9,TRBJ1-1,-,-,TGTGCCAGCAGCTTAGGGCGTTTCGGAGGCACTGAAGCTTTCTTT,CASSLGRFGGTEAFF
TRBV2,TRBJ2-7,-,-,TGTGCCAGCTTGAGAGCGGCGAGCTACGAGCAGTACTTC,CASLRAASYEQYF
TRBV5-5,TRBJ2-7,-,-,TGTGCCAGCAGCTCCCGGGACACGATGCTCTACGAGCAGTACTTC,CASSSRDTMLYEQYF
TRBV5-1,TRBJ1-1,-,-,TGCGCCAGCAGCTGGGGGGGAGAGGGCACTGAAGCTTTCTTT,CASSWGGEGTEAFF
TRBV6-6,TRBJ2-2,TRBD2,-,TGTGCCAGCAGTTACTCGAATAGCGGGAGGTCCGGGGAGCTGTTTTTT,CASSYSNSGRSGELFF
TRBV3-1,TRBJ2-7,-,-,TGTGCCAGCAGCGAGAACTTCTTC,CASSENFF
TRBV29-1,TRBJ1-2,-,-,TGCAGCGTCGGGGACAAGGCCCGGGGTGGCTACACCTTC,CSVGDKARGGYTF
TRBV20-1,TRBJ2-7,-,once,TGCAGTGGGGAGAAGTCCTACGAGCAGTACTTC,CSGEKSYEQYF
TRBV5-1,TRBJ2-3,TRBD2,once,TGCGCCAGCAGAAGGAGCGGGGGTACAGATACGCAGTATTTT,CASRRSGGTDTQYF
TRBV7-9,TRBJ1-2,TRBD1,-,TGTGCCAGCAGCGGAAGGACAGGGAATTTAGGAGGCTACACCTTC,CASSGRTGNLGGYTF
TRBV19,TRBJ1-2,-,-,TGTGCCAGTAGGGATGCAGGGGCACGGAACTATGGCTACACCTTC,CASRDAGARNYGYTF
TRBV3-1,TRBJ1-2,-,-,TGTGCCAGCAGCATCGGGACAAGGGACTATGGCTACACCTTC,CASSIGTRDYGYTF
TRBV7-6,TRBJ2-1,-,-,TGTGCCAGCAGCTTAGCAGGGTTCCAGGAGCAGTTCTTC,CASSLAGFQEQFF
TRBV29-1,TRBJ2-7,TRBD2,-,TGCAGCGTTGCAAACGGGGGGGCGTTCTACGAGCAGTACTTC,CSVANGGAFYEQYF
TRBV3-1,TRBJ1-5,-,-,TGTGCCAGCAGCCAAGGACAGTTTAGCAATCAGCCCCAGCATTTT,CASSQGQFSNQPQHF
TRBV2,TRBJ1-1,-,-,TGTGCCAACAGCGGGTGGAGGATGAACACTGAAGCTTTCTTT,CANSGWRMNTEAFF
TRBV15,TRBJ1-5,-,-,TGTGCCACCAGCAGAGGGAGGGACACCAATCAGCCCCAGCATTTT,CATSRGRDTNQPQHF
TRBV7-4,TRBJ1-5,-,-,TGTGCCAGAGGGAGTCCCGTGGATAGCAGGGCCAATCAGCCCCAGCATTTT,CARGSPVDSRANQPQHF
TRBV7-9,TRBJ2-3,-,-,TGTGCCAGCGCATGGGGCTCCACAGATACGCAGTATTTT,CASAWGSTDTQYF
TRBV18,TRBJ1-1,TRBD1,few,TGTGCCAGCTCACCGGGACAGACAGAAGCTTTCTTT,CASSPGQTEAFF
TRBV29-1,TRBJ2-7,-,-,TGCAGCGTTTTAGGGCCCAGCTCCTACGAGCAGTACTTC,CSVLGPSSYEQYF
TRBV15,TRBJ2-1,TRBD2,-,TGTGCCACCAGAAGCGGGAATGTTGATGAGCAGTTCTTC,CATRSGNVDEQFF
TRBV25-1,TRBJ2-6,TRBD1,few,TGTGCCAGCAGTGATGACAGGGCTGGGGCCAACGTCCTGACTTTC,CASSDDRAGANVLTF
TRBV20-1,TRBJ1-1,-,-,TGCAGTGCTAGGGTTTCAGGTTACCTCACTGAAGCTTTCTTT,CSARVSGYLTEAFF
TRBV5-1,TRBJ2-2,TRBD1,-,TGCGCCAGCACCTATACAGGGGGCGGAATCGGGGAGCTGTTTTTT,CASTYTGGGIGELFF
TRBV14,TRBJ1-2,TRBD1,-,TGTGCCAGCAGCCAAGAGTGGGGACAGGGCCGCTACACCTTC,CASSQEWGQGRYTF
TRBV3-1,TRBJ2-1,TRBD2,-,TGTGCCAGCACCCCGGGTGGACTAGCCCCCTACAATGAGCAGTTCTTC,CASTPGGLAPYNEQFF
TRBV20-1,TRBJ2-7,-,-,TGCAGTGCTAGAGGCAGTCCCTACGAGCAGTACTTC,CSARGSPYEQYF
TRBV7-9,TRBJ1-2,TRBD1,-,TGTGCCAGCAGCTTTCCGGGACAGGGAGGTGGCTACACCTTC,CASSFPGQGGGYTF
TRBV20-1,TRBJ2-1,-,-,TGCAGTGCTAGGCGGGGGCCCGGGGACAATGAGCAGTTCTTC,CSARRGPGDNEQFF
TRBV6-2/TRBV6-3,TRBJ2-6,-,-,TGTGCCAGCAGTATGACCCACTCTGGGGCCAACGTCCTGACTTTC,CASSMTHSGANVLTF
TRBV2,TRBJ1-1,-,-,TGTGCCAGCAGTGTGGAAGGAGGTTTGACTGAAGCTTTCTTT,CASSVEGGLTEAFF
TRBV27,TRBJ2-3,-,-,TGTGCCAGCCAATGGGGGTCCACAGATACGCAGTATTTT,CASQWGSTDTQYF
TRBV20-1,TRBJ1-5,-,-,TGCAGTGCTAGGCAGAGCAATCAGCCCCAGCATTTT,CSARQSNQPQHF
TRBV20-1,TRBJ1-1,TRBD1,-,TGCAGTGCCCCTAAACAGGGGGCGAACACTGAAGCTTTCTTT,CSAPKQGANTEAFF
TRBV2,TRBJ2-7,-,-,TGTGCCAGCAGAATATCCTACGAGCAGTACTTC,CASRISYEQYF
TRBV7-8,TRBJ2-4,-,-,TGTGCCAGCAGCTTAGACAGGGCCCCAAACATTCAGTACTTC,CASSLDRAPNIQYF
TRBV10-3,TRBJ2-7,TRBD1,-,TGTGCCATCAGTCCCGGGACAGGGCCTTCCTACGAGCAGTACTTC,CAISPGTGPSYEQYF
TRBV4-1,TRBJ1-3,-,-,TGCGCCAGCAGTTTCGGTGTGGGACGTTTCTCTGGAAACACCATATATTTT,CASSFGVGRFSGNTIYF
TRBV7-6,TRBJ1-4,-,-,TGTGCCAGCAGCTTACAGACAAGCCCTAATGAAAAACTGTTTTTT,CASSLQTSPNEKLFF
TRBV18,TRBJ2-2,-,-,TGTGCCAGCTCACCACAAAGAGAGACCGGGGAGCTGTTTTTT,CASSPQRETGELFF
TRBV25-1,TRBJ1-5,TRBD1,-,TGTGCCAGCAGTGGACCAACCCCCACAGGGGCGGAGGGGCAGCCCCAGCATTTT,CASSGPTPTGAEGQPQHF